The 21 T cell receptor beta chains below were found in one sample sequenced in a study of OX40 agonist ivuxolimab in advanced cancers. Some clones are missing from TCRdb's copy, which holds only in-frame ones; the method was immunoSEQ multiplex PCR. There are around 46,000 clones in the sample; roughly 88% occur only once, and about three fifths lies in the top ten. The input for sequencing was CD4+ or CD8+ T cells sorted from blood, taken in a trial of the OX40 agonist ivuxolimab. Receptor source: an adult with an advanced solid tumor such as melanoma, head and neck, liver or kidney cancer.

For the CDR3, the DNA is TGTGCCAGCACCCCCGGGCCAACAAATGGGGGGGAGCAGTACTTC. Its translation: CASTPGPTNGGEQYF. This chain uses TRBV11-2 with TRBJ2-7; possible D gene TRBD2, 6 bases. The germline gives CDR1 SGHAT, CDR2 FQNNGV. CDR3 length equals 15 residues. The V end was cut by 7 bases, the J end by 7 bases, with 23 bases between.

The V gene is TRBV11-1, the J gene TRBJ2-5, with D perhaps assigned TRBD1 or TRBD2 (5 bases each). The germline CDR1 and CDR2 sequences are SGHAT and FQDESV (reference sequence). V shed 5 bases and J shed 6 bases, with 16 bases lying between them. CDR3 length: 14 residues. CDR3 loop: CASSPREGTKTQYF. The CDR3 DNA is TGTGCCAGCAGCCCCCGGGAAGGGACGAAGACCCAGTACTTC.

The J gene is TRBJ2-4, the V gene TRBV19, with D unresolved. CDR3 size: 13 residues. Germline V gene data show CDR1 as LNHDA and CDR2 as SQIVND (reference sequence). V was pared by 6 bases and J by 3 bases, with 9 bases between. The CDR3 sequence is CASRPRLKNIQYF. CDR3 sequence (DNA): TGTGCCAGTAGACCGAGACTCAAAAACATTCAGTACTTC.

The CDR3 spells CASSRETVLDTQYF. The CDR3 nucleotides read TGTGCCAGCTCAAGGGAGACCGTCTTGGATACGCAGTATTTT. V and J are TRBV18 and TRBJ2-3, with D possibly being TRBD2 (5 bases). Germline CDR1 is KGHSH and CDR2 is LQKENI. V was clipped by 5 bases and J by 6 bases, with 15 bases between them. The CDR3 extends over 14 amino acids.

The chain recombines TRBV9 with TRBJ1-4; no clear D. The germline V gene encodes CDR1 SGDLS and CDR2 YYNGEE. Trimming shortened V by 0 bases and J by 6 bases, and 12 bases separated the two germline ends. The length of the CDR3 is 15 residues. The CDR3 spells CASSVGHGFDEKLFF. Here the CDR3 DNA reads TGTGCCAGCAGCGTAGGTCACGGGTTCGATGAAAAACTGTTTTTT. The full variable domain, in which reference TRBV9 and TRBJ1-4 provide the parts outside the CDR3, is DSGVTQTPKHLITATGQRVTLRCSPRSGDLSVYWYQQSLDQGLQFLIQYYNGEERAKGNILERFSAQQFPDLHSELNLSSLELGDSALYFCASSVGHGFDEKLFFGSGTQLSVL.

CDR3 amino acids: CASSRQGANTEAFF. The CDR3 DNA reads as TGTGCCAGTAGCCGACAGGGGGCAAACACTGAAGCTTTCTTT. The V gene is TRBV19, the J gene TRBJ1-1; 10 positions agree with TRBD1. Per germline, CDR1 LNHDA and CDR2 SQIVND (reference sequence). This CDR3 is built from 14 residues. After removal of 6 bases from V and 2 bases from J, the junction contained 3 bases not matched to a gene. The whole variable domain, filled in from reference TRBV19 and TRBJ1-1, reads DGGITQSPKYLFRKEGQNVTLSCEQNLNHDAMYWYRQDPGQGLRLIYYSQIVNDFQKGDIAEGYSVSREKKESFPLTVTSAQKNPTAFYLCASSRQGANTEAFFGQGTRLTVV.

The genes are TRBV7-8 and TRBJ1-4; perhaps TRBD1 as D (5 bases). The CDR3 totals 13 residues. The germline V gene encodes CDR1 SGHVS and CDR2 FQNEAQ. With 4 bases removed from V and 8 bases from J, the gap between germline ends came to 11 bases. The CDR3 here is CASSSPEGEKLFF. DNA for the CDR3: TGTGCCAGCAGCTCCCCGGAGGGGGAAAAACTGTTTTTT.

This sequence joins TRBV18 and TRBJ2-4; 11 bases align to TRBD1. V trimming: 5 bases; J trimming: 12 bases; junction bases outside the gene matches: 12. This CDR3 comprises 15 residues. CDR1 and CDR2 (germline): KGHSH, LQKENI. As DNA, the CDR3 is TGTGCCAGCTCAGTGACGTCGGACAGGGGGCTCGGTCAGTACTTC. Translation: CASSVTSDRGLGQYF.

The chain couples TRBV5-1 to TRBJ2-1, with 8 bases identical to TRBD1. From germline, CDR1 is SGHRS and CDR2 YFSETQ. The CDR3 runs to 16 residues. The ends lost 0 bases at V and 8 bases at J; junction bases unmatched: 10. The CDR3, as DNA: TGCGCCAGCAGCTTGGCCGAGGGGACAGGCATCGATGAGCAGTTCTTC. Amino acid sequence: CASSLAEGTGIDEQFF.

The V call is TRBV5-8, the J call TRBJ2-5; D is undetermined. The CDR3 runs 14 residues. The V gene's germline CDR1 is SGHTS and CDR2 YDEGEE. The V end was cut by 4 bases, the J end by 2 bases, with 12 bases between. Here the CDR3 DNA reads TGTGCCAGCAGCCCAGGCGGCACTCAAGAGACCCAGTACTTC. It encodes CASSPGGTQETQYF.

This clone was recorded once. The CDR3 DNA reads TGTGCCATCAGTGAGCCCTACAGCACAGATACGCAGTATTTT. Amino acid sequence: CAISEPYSTDTQYF. The V gene is TRBV10-3, the J gene TRBJ2-3; D is ambiguous. V was shortened by 2 bases and J by 0 bases, with 6 bases between the two germline ends. This CDR3 spans 14 amino acids. Germline V gene lookup returns CDR1 ENHRY and CDR2 SYGVKD.

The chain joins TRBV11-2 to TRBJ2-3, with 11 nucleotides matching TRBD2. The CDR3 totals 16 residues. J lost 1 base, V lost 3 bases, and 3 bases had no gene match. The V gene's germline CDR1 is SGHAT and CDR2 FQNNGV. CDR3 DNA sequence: TGTGCCAGCAGCTTCACGGGACTAGCGGGCACAGATACGCAGTATTTT. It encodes CASSFTGLAGTDTQYF.

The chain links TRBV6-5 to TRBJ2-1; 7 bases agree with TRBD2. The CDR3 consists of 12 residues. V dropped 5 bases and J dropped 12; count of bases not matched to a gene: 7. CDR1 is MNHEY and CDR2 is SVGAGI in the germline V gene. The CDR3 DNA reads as TGTGCCAGCAGTGATGCGCCGGGAGGGCAGTTCTTC. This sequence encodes CASSDAPGGQFF.

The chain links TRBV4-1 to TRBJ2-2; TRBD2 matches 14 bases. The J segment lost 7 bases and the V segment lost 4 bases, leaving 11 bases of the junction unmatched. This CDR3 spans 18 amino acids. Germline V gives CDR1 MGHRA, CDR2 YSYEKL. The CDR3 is CASSRPGLAGEIGGELFF. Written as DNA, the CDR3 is TGCGCCAGCAGCCGACCGGGACTAGCGGGAGAAATTGGCGGGGAGCTGTTTTTT.

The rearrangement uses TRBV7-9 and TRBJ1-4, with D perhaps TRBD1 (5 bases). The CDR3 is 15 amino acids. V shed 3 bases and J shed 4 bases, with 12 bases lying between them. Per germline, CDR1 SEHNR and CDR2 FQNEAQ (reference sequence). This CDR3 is CASSFGTAGNEKLFF. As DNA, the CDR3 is TGTGCCAGCAGCTTCGGGACCGCGGGTAATGAAAAACTGTTTTTT.

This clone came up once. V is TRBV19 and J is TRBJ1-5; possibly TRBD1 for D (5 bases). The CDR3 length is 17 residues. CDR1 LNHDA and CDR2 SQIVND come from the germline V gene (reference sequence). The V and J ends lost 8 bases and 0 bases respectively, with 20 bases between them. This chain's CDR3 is CASDDSGMPFSNQPQHF. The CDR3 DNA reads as TGTGCCAGTGACGACAGCGGAATGCCTTTTAGCAATCAGCCCCAGCATTTT.

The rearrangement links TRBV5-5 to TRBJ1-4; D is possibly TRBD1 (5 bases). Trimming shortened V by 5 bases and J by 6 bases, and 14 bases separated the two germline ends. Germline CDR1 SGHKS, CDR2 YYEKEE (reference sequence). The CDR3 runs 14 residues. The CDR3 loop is CASSWGVADEKLFF. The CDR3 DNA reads TGTGCCAGCAGTTGGGGGGTCGCGGATGAAAAACTGTTTTTT.

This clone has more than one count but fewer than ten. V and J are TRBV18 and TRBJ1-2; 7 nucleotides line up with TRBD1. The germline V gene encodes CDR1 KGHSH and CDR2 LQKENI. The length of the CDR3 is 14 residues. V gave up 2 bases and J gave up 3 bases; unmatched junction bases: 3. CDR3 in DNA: TGTGCCAGCTCACCAGGAACAGGGGACTATGGCTACACCTTC. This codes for CASSPGTGDYGYTF. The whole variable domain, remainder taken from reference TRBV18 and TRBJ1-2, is NAGVMQNPRHLVRRRGQEARLRCSPMKGHSHVYWYRQLPEEGLKFMVYLQKENIIDESGMPKERFSAEFPKEGPSILRIQQVVRGDSAAYFCASSPGTGDYGYTFGSGTRLTVV.

CDR3 DNA sequence: TGTGCCAGCAGTTTAGGGACAGGGAATCAGCCCCAGCATTTT. It translates to CASSLGTGNQPQHF. The chain is built from TRBV6-5 and TRBJ1-5; 9 positions agree with TRBD1. The CDR3 consists of 14 residues. Losses at the gene ends were 4 bases for V and 4 bases for J; bases not matched to a gene: 2. From germline, CDR1 is MNHEY and CDR2 SVGAGI.

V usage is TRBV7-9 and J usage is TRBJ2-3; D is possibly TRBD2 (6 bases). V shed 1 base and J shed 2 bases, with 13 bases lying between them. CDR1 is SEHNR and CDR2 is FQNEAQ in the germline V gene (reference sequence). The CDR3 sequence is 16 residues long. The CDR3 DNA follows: TGTGCCAGCAGCTTAGTTCGGGGGAAGAACACAGATACGCAGTATTTT. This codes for CASSLVRGKNTDTQYF.

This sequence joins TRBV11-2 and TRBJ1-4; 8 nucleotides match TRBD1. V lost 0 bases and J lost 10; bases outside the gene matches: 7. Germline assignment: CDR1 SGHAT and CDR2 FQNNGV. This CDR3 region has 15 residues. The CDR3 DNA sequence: TGTGCCAGCAGCTTAGATTCCGCAGGGGGCAGAAAACTGTTTTTT. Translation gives CASSLDSAGGRKLFF.